Following are 6 T cell receptor beta chains from one sample sequenced in a study of blood T cells in healthy people across ages. PCR was performed a second time for about 6 to 12 cycles using a sample-barcoded 5' primer and a J-beta primer mix. One entry per CDR3 protein, called by TCRdb with MiXCR from the 5' RACE reads. This sample has hundreds of thousands of distinct CDR3 sequences, with approximately 59% found just once. The source material was blood. The receptors originated from a man between 60 and 75 years old in good health.

This clonotype has only a few counts. V and J are TRBV28 and TRBJ1-2, with TRBD1 identical over 7 bases. Trimming cost V 6 bases and J 4 bases; bases outside gene matches: 5. This CDR3 comprises 13 residues. Germline CDR1 and CDR2: MDHEN and SYDVKM. The CDR3 loop is CASRVTGVYGYTF. CDR3 nucleotides: TGTGCCAGCAGAGTCACAGGGGTCTATGGCTACACCTTC.

Note on this clonotype: The junction departs from the called germline gene at one end, perhaps through a read error. The CDR3 DNA is TGTGCCAACAGTGGCTCGGGTGGTGAGCAGTTCTTC. Its protein is CANSGSGGEQFF. This rearrangement joins TRBV6-4 to TRBJ2-1; D unresolved. Per the germline V gene, CDR1 is MRHNA and CDR2 is SNTAGT. The CDR3 covers 12 residues.

The V call is TRBV6-1, the J call TRBJ1-6; 8 bases are a match to TRBD1. The CDR3 runs to 13 residues. From germline, CDR1 is MNHNS and CDR2 SASEGT. After removal of 11 bases from V and 9 bases from J, the junction contained 9 bases not matched to a gene. For the CDR3, the DNA is TGTGCCGCGGACCAGGGGGCGTTTTCACCCCTCCACTTT. Protein sequence: CAADQGAFSPLHF.

This clonotype was seen a handful of times. The chain combines TRBV20-1 with TRBJ1-2; possibly TRBD1 for D (6 bases). Germline assignment: CDR1 DFQATT and CDR2 SNEGSKA (reference sequence). V dropped 4 bases and J dropped 2 bases, with 11 bases sitting between them. The CDR3 covers 13 residues. The CDR3 region is CSATRQVNYGYTF. The CDR3, as DNA: TGCAGTGCTACTAGACAGGTCAACTATGGCTACACCTTC.

V and J are TRBV5-6 and TRBJ2-1; 8 nucleotides align to TRBD1. V trimming: 7 bases; J trimming: 2 bases; junction bases outside the gene matches: 11. This CDR3 has 16 amino acids. Germline V gives CDR1 SGHDT, CDR2 YYEEEE. This chain's CDR3 is CASLPGWTGTYNEQFF. The CDR3 DNA sequence: TGTGCCAGCCTACCCGGCTGGACAGGGACCTACAATGAGCAGTTCTTC.

The V and J genes are TRBV20-1 and TRBJ1-2; D call uncertain. Looked up from germline, CDR1 is DFQATT and CDR2 is SNEGSKA (reference sequence). The CDR3 spans 11 residues. Trimming pared 3 bases from V and 6 bases from J, leaving 8 bases between. The CDR3 DNA follows: TGCAGTGCTAGTTTCGGAAATGGCTACACCTTC. Translated: CSASFGNGYTF.